This TCR beta chain stems from a study of blood T cell repertoires in COVID-19. In the study overall: Samples taken during acute and convalescent COVID-19 were collected in the United States, Italy and Spain.

Method: immunoSEQ multiplex PCR; TCRdb's copy keeps in-frame clones and lacks some. The sample holds roughly 50,000 clones, 65% to 90% seen once. The germline CDR1 and CDR2 sequences are SGHRS and YFSETQ. This CDR3 has 15 residues. Losses at the gene ends were 0 bases for V and 0 bases for J; bases not matched to a gene: 3. The sequence derives from a woman at least 80 years old with COVID-19, enrolled during active disease. The V call is TRBV5-1, the J call TRBJ2-7, with 7 nucleotides matching TRBD2. Sequenced: peripheral blood. The CDR3 DNA sequence: TGCGCCAGCAGCTTGGGGACTAGGAGCTCCTACGAGCAGTACTTC. Protein sequence: CASSLGTRSSYEQYF.